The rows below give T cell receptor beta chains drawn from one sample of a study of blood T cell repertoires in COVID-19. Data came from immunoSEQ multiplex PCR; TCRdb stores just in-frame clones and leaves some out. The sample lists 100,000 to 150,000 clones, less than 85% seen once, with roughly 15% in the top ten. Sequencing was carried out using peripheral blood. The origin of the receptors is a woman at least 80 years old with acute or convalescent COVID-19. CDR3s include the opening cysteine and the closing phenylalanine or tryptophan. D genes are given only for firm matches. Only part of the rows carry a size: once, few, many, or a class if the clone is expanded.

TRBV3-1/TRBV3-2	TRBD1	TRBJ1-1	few	TGTGCCAGCAGCCCCCGGGACAGGAGAAACACTGAAGCTTTCTTT	CASSPRDRRNTEAFF
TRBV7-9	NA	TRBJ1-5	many	TGTGCCAGCAGCTCACGGGGGGCCAGTCAGCCCCAGCATTTT	CASSSRGASQPQHF
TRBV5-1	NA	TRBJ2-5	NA	TGCGCCAGCAGCTGGACAGAACAAGAGACCCAGTACTTC	CASSWTEQETQYF
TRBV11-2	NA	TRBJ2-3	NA	TGTGCCAGCAGCTTAGAAGGACAGACAGATACGCAGTATTTT	CASSLEGQTDTQYF
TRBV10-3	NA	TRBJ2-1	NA	TGTGCCATCAGTGAGTCGAGTTCCAGGGGCAATGAGCAGTTCTTC	CAISESSSRGNEQFF
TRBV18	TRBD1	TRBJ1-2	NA	TGTGCCAGCTCACCACCGACAGGGTATGGCTACACCTTC	CASSPPTGYGYTF
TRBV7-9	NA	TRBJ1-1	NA	TGTGCCAGCAGCGCTGGGGGGGCGAACACTGAAGCTTTCTTT	CASSAGGANTEAFF
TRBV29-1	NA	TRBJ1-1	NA	TGCAGCGTAGCGACAGGTGGCACTGAAGCTTTCTTT	CSVATGGTEAFF
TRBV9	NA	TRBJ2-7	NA	TGTGCCAGCAGCGTAGGACCGGGATTCTCCTACGAGCAGTACTTC	CASSVGPGFSYEQYF
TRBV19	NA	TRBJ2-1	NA	TGTGCCAGTAGTTCCAGGGTCGATGAGCAGTTCTTC	CASSSRVDEQFF
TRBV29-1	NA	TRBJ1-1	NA	TGCAGCGGGAAACAGGGATCTTCGGACACTGAAGCTTTCTTT	CSGKQGSSDTEAFF
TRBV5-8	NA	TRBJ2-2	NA	TGTGCCAGCAGCTTGCGGGTCCACAAACACACCGGGGAGCTGTTTTTT	CASSLRVHKHTGELFF
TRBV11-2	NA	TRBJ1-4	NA	TGTGCCAGCAGCTTAGATAGGGACATAGATGAAAAACTGTTTTTT	CASSLDRDIDEKLFF
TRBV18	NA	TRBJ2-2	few	TGTGCCAGCTCACCCACGGCGGGCGGGGAGCTGTTTTTT	CASSPTAGGELFF
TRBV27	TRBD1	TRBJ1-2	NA	TGTGCCAGCAGTTTTCGCTACAGGGGTGGCTATGGCTACACCTTC	CASSFRYRGGYGYTF
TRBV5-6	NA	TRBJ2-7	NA	TGTGCCAGCAGCTTGGGAGGATCCTCCTACGAGCAGTACTTC	CASSLGGSSYEQYF
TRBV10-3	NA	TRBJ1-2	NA	TGTGCCATCAGTGAGTCGGGACCACGAGGGGGTAGCTATGGCTACACCTTC	CAISESGPRGGSYGYTF
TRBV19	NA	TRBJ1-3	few	TGTGCCACCCATAGCCCCGGGGCTGGAAACACCATATATTTT	CATHSPGAGNTIYF
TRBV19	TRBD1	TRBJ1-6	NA	TGTGCCAGTAGTACCTGGACAGGGGAATATAATTCACCCCTCCACTTT	CASSTWTGEYNSPLHF
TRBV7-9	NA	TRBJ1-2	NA	TGTGCCAGCAGCTTCGGGAACTATGGCTACACCTTC	CASSFGNYGYTF
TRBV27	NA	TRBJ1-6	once	TGTGCCAGCAGTAACAGGGTTTCACCCCTCCACTTT	CASSNRVSPLHF
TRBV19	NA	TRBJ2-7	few	TGTGCCAGTAGTATAGGAGGAGGGGCGTACGAGCAGTACTTC	CASSIGGGAYEQYF
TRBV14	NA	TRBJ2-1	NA	TGTGCCAGCAGCCCGACTAGACTCTCCTACAATGAGCAGTTCTTC	CASSPTRLSYNEQFF
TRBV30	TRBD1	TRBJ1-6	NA	TGTGCCTGGATTTTGGACAGGGCTTCGAATTCACCCCTCCACTTT	CAWILDRASNSPLHF
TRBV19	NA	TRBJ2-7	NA	TGTGCCAGTAGTCCGCGGGACAGTAAGCAGTACTTC	CASSPRDSKQYF
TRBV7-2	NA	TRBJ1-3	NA	TGTGCCAGCAGCTTACCGCCCCGAGGCCTCTCTGGAAACACCATATATTTT	CASSLPPRGLSGNTIYF